This T cell receptor (beta chain) was identified in a study of T cell repertoires in cytomegalovirus infection. CDR3 size: 15 residues. The V gene's germline CDR1 is SGHTA and CDR2 FQGTGA. V dropped 0 bases and J dropped 1; count of bases not matched to a gene: 1. This clonotype was recorded at least ten times. Its specificity is not known. TCRdb reprocessed the reads via MiXCR and lists one record per CDR3 protein. The repertoire holds approximately 990,000 distinct CDR3 sequences, with 31% as singletons. The chain uses TRBV7-3 and TRBJ2-5; the match to TRBD1 covers 8 bases. This specimen was cultured CD8+ T cells from PBMCs, taken from culture after CMV antigen stimulation. The TCR was taken from a human donor in good health (CMV status not recorded). Some clones in this sample may be carry-over from other donors' samples. In DNA, the CDR3 is TGTGCCAGCAGCTTAACGGGGACAGGCCAAGAGACCCAGTACTTC. Amino acids: CASSLTGTGQETQYF.